This passage covers 20 T cell receptor beta chains from one sample sequenced in a study of cytomegalovirus exposure and HLA in healthy donors. With 60 Vbeta and 13 Jbeta primers, the PCR was carried out. Method: immunoSEQ multiplex PCR; TCRdb's copy keeps in-frame clones and lacks some. The sample yields around 180,000 clones, approximately 84% seen once. The sequencing sample was made of PBMCs. Receptors were obtained from a girl younger than two in good health and CMV-seronegative.

DNA for the CDR3: TGTGCCAGCTCACCATGGACTAGCGGGGTCCAAGAGACCCAGTACTTC. Residues: CASSPWTSGVQETQYF. The chain combines TRBV18 with TRBJ2-5, with 12 bases identical to TRBD2. V shed 2 bases and J 1 base; nucleotides not matched to a gene: 2. The CDR3 extends over 16 amino acids. Germline V gene lookup returns CDR1 KGHSH and CDR2 LQKENI. The complete variable domain, with remaining parts taken from reference TRBV18 and TRBJ2-5, reads NAGVMQNPRHLVRRRGQEARLRCSPMKGHSHVYWYRQLPEEGLKFMVYLQKENIIDESGMPKERFSAEFPKEGPSILRIQQVVRGDSAAYFCASSPWTSGVQETQYFGPGTRLLVL.

The chain is built from TRBV19 and TRBJ2-7; TRBD1 agrees at 9 bases. Trimming at V came to 2 bases and at J to 4 bases, leaving 12 bases not matched to a gene. The CDR3 is 17 residues long. Per the germline V gene, CDR1 is LNHDA and CDR2 is SQIVND (reference sequence). DNA for the CDR3: TGTGCCAGTAGTATACGGACAGGGGCCCTTCCATTTTACGAGCAGTACTTC. This gives the protein CASSIRTGALPFYEQYF.

The chain uses TRBV7-9 and TRBJ2-3, with 8 bases that match TRBD2. Germline V gives CDR1 SEHNR, CDR2 FQNEAQ (reference sequence). V lost 2 bases and J lost 1; bases outside the gene matches: 11. The CDR3 sequence is 18 residues long. The CDR3 loop is CASSLRFLAGSGTDTQYF. The CDR3 region has the DNA TGTGCCAGCAGCTTAAGGTTTCTAGCGGGCAGCGGCACAGATACGCAGTATTTT.

This chain uses TRBV2 with TRBJ2-5; 7 bases align to TRBD1. This CDR3 region has 13 residues. With V trimmed by 7 bases and J by 1 base, 3 bases remained unmatched. Germline loops: CDR1 SNHLY, CDR2 FYNNEI. In nucleotides, the CDR3 is TGTGCCAGCAACAGGGGACCCCAAGAGACCCAGTACTTC. This sequence encodes CASNRGPQETQYF. Full variable domain (missing parts from reference TRBV2 and TRBJ2-5): EPEVTQTPSHQVTQMGQEVILRCVPISNHLYFYWYRQILGQKVEFLVSFYNNEISEKSEIFDDQFSVERPDGSNFTLKIRSTKLEDSAMYFCASNRGPQETQYFGPGTRLLVL.

This clone was seen once. The chain couples TRBV7-3 to TRBJ2-3; D is perhaps TRBD1 (6 bases). CDR3 length equals 13 residues. V lost 5 bases and J 4 bases, leaving 10 bases between the germline ends. Germline assignment: CDR1 SGHTA and CDR2 FQGTGA. As DNA, the CDR3 is TGTGCCAGCAGCCACGACAGGTCAGATACGCAGTATTTT. Translated, it gives CASSHDRSDTQYF.

This clone was observed a few times. The chain has TRBV29-1 and TRBJ1-1; possibly TRBD1 for D (6 bases). Per germline, CDR1 SQVTM and CDR2 ANQGSEA. The CDR3 length is 11 residues. V was pared by 6 bases and J by 9 bases, with 14 bases between. The DNA for the CDR3 is TGCAGCGTCACGTTCGGGGACAAAGCTTTCTTT. Protein sequence: CSVTFGDKAFF.

As concerns this clone: Compared with germline, one end of the junction differs, possibly owing to a read error. The J gene is TRBJ2-5, the V gene TRBV7-9, with a possible D match to TRBD1 (6 bases). The germline V gene encodes CDR1 SEHNR and CDR2 FQNEAQ (reference sequence). CDR3 size: 14 residues. The CDR3 loop is CSSSLVQGMETQYF. In DNA, the CDR3 is TGTTCCAGCAGCTTAGTACAGGGTATGGAGACCCAGTACTTC. The full variable domain, rest sourced from reference TRBV7-9 and TRBJ2-5, is DTGVSQNPRHKITKRGQNVTFRCDPISEHNRLYWYRQTLGQGPEFLTYFQNEAQLEKSRLLSDRFSAERPKGSFSTLEIQRTEQGDSAMYLCSSSLVQGMETQYFGPGTRLLVL.

The V gene is TRBV7-3, the J gene TRBJ2-1, with 9 bases matching TRBD2. The CDR3 covers 16 residues. V was clipped by 5 bases and J by 0 bases; unmatched bases: 5. CDR1 and CDR2 from the germline V gene are SGHTA and FQGTGA. The CDR3 loop is CASSPASGASYNEQFF. CDR3 sequence (DNA): TGTGCCAGCAGCCCCGCTAGCGGGGCCTCCTACAATGAGCAGTTCTTC.

CDR3 protein: CAWSRTGGDEQYF. DNA of the CDR3: TGTGCCTGGAGCCGGACAGGGGGCGACGAGCAGTACTTC. The genes are TRBV30 and TRBJ2-7; 11 nucleotides match TRBD1. V dropped 3 bases and J dropped 5; count of bases not matched to a gene: 3. CDR1 is GTSNPN and CDR2 is SVGIG in the germline V gene (reference sequence). CDR3 length: 13 amino acids.

The V and J genes are TRBV6-5 and TRBJ2-7, with D perhaps matching TRBD1 (5 bases). CDR1 and CDR2 from the germline V gene are MNHEY and SVGAGI. The ends were cut back, 2 bases at V and 6 bases at J, with 14 bases in the middle. The CDR3 covers 14 residues. CDR3: CASSYLQGWGEQYF. As DNA, the CDR3 is TGTGCCAGCAGTTACCTGCAGGGTTGGGGCGAGCAGTACTTC.

This clone was observed once. The chain uses TRBV10-3 and TRBJ1-4; TRBD1 matches 7 bases. J lost 8 bases, V lost 4 bases, and 7 bases had no gene match. Germline V CDR1 and CDR2: ENHRY, SYGVKD. The length of the CDR3 is 14 residues. The CDR3 DNA reads TGTGCCATCAGTGCCGGACAGGTCGGAGAAAAACTGTTTTTT. Encoded protein: CAISAGQVGEKLFF.

Written as DNA, the CDR3 is TGTGCCAGCAGCCAAGAGAGTGACAGCTATGGCTACACCTTC. Translation: CASSQESDSYGYTF. V gene TRBV4-2 combines with J gene TRBJ1-2, with a tentative D call TRBD1 (5 bases). Trimming left V 0 bases short and J 4 bases short, with 9 bases between. Looked up from germline, CDR1 is LGHNA and CDR2 is YNFKEQ. This CDR3 spans 14 amino acids.

The gene calls are TRBV30 and TRBJ2-3; D may be TRBD2 (6 bases). Germline loops: CDR1 GTSNPN, CDR2 SVGIG (reference sequence). The V end lost 7 bases, the J end lost 6 bases, and 14 bases lay between the germline ends. The CDR3 length is 12 residues. The CDR3: CASRAGGDTQYF. CDR3 coding DNA: TGTGCCTCCAGGGCCGGAGGGGATACGCAGTATTTT.

There are a few counts of this clone. This sequence joins TRBV13 and TRBJ2-7; D is perhaps TRBD2 (7 bases). V shed 5 bases and J shed 2 bases, with 10 bases lying between them. Germline V gene data show CDR1 as PRHDT and CDR2 as FYEKMQ (reference sequence). CDR3 length: 13 amino acids. The chain's CDR3 is CASSRGRAYEQYF. The CDR3 nucleotides read TGTGCCAGCAGCAGGGGGAGGGCCTACGAGCAGTACTTC.

This chain joins TRBV6-1 and TRBJ2-1; TRBD2 aligns across 12 bases. V lost 2 bases to trimming and J lost 10 bases; unmatched junction nucleotides: 6. This CDR3 has 15 amino acids. The germline CDR1 and CDR2 sequences are MNHNS and SASEGT. The CDR3 region is CASSEPRLAGAEQFF. The CDR3 coding sequence is TGTGCCAGCAGTGAACCCCGACTAGCGGGAGCCGAGCAGTTCTTC.

Only one count was recorded for this clone. The gene calls are TRBV9 and TRBJ2-1, with D tentatively TRBD2 (6 bases). The CDR3 length is 14 residues. The V and J ends lost 0 bases and 5 bases respectively, with 9 bases between them. The V gene's germline CDR1 is SGDLS and CDR2 YYNGEE. CDR3 nucleotide sequence: TGTGCCAGCAGCGTAGGGGTAGCGGACAATGAGCAGTTCTTC. This translates into CASSVGVADNEQFF.

The chain carries TRBV14 and TRBJ1-1, with a weak D call TRBD1 (5 bases). Germline CDR1 and CDR2: SGHDN and FVKESK. The CDR3 runs 16 residues. V shed 4 bases and J shed 4 bases, with 19 bases lying between them. CDR3 bases: TGTGCCAGCAGCCCCCAGGCAGGGTGGATTGGCACTGAAGCTTTCTTT. It specifies CASSPQAGWIGTEAFF.

The chain has TRBV9 and TRBJ2-2; D is perhaps TRBD1 (6 bases). Trimming removed 3 bases from V and 8 bases from J, with 14 bases in between. The CDR3 has 14 amino acids. CDR1 and CDR2 (germline): SGDLS, YYNGEE. The CDR3 sequence: CASSASDRLGELFF. The CDR3 nucleotides read TGTGCCAGCAGCGCTTCAGACAGGTTGGGGGAGCTGTTTTTT.

This sequence joins TRBV27 and TRBJ1-2; 12 positions match TRBD1. This CDR3 region has 15 residues. The J segment lost 8 bases and the V segment lost 4 bases, leaving 8 bases of the junction unmatched. Germline V gene lookup returns CDR1 MNHEY and CDR2 SMNVEV (reference sequence). The CDR3 nucleotides are TGTGCCAGCAGTTGGTCGGGACAGGGGGCGTTGGGCTACACCTTC. It codes for CASSWSGQGALGYTF.

V is TRBV27 and J is TRBJ2-3, with 8 bases matching TRBD1. Germline V gene sequence: CDR1 MNHEY, CDR2 SMNVEV (reference sequence). The CDR3 covers 16 residues. V lost 6 bases, J lost 0 bases, and 8 bases stayed unmatched. CDR3 coding DNA: TGTGCCAGCAGCCTACCACGACAGGGGAGCACAGATACGCAGTATTTT. Protein product: CASSLPRQGSTDTQYF.